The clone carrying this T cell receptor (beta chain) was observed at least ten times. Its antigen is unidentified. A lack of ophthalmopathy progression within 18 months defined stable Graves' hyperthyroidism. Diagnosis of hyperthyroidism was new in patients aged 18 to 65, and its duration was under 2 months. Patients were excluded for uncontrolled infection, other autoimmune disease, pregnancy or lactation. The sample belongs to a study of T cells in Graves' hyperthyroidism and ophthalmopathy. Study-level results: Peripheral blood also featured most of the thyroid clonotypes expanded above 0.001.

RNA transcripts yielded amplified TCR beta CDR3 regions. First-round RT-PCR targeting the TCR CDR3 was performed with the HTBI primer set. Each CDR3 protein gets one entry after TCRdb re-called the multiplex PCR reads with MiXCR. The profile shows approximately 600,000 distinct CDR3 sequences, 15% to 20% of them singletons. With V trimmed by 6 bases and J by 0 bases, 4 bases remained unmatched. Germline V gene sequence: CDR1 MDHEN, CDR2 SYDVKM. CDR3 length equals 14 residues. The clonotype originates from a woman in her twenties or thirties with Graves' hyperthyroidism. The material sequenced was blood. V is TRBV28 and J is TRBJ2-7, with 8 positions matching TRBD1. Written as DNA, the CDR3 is TGTGCCAGCAGCTTGGACAGGGACTCCTACGAGCAGTACTTC. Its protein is CASSLDRDSYEQYF.